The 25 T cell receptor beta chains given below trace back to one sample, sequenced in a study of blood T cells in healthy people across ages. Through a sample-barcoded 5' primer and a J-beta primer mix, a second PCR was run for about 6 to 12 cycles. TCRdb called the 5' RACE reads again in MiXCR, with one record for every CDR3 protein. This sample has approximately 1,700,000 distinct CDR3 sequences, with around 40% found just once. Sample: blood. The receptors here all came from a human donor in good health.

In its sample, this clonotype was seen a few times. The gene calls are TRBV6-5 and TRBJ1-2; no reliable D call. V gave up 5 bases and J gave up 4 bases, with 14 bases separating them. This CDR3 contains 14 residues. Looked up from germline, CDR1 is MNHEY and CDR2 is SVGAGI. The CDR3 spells CASSPGKPSYGYTF. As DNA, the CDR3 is TGTGCCAGCAGTCCCGGTAAACCTAGCTATGGCTACACCTTC.

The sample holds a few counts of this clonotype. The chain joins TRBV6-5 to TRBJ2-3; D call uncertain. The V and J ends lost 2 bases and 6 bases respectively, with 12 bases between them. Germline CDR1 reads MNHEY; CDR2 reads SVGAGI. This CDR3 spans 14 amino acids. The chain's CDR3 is CASSYTAFTDTQYF. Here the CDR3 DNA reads TGTGCCAGCAGTTACACCGCGTTCACGGATACGCAGTATTTT.

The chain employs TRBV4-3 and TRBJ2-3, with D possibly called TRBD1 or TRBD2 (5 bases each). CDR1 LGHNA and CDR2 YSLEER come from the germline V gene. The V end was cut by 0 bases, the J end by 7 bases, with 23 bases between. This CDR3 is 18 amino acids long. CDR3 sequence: CASSQDRDGTSLTYTQYF. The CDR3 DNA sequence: TGCGCCAGCAGCCAAGATAGGGACGGCACCTCATTAACATATACGCAGTATTTT.

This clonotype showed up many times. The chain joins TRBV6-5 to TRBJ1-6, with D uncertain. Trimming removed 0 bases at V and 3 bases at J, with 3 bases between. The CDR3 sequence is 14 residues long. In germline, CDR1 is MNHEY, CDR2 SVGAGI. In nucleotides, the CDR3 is TGTGCCAGCAGTTACTCGGGCTATAATTCACCCCTCCACTTT. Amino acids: CASSYSGYNSPLHF.

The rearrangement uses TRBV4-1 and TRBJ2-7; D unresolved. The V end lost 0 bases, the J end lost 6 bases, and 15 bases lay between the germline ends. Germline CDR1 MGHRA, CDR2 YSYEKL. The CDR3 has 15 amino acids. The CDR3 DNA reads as TGCGCCAGCAGCCAAGAAAGAGTGTCAGCCGGCGAGCAGTACTTC. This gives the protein CASSQERVSAGEQYF.

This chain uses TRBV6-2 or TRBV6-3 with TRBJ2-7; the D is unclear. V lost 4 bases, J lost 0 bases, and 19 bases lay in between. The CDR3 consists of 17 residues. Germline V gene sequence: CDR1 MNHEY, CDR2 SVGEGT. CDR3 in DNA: TGTGCCAGCAGTTTTCCGACCGGTGCATACCCCTCCTACGAGCAGTACTTC. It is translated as CASSFPTGAYPSYEQYF.

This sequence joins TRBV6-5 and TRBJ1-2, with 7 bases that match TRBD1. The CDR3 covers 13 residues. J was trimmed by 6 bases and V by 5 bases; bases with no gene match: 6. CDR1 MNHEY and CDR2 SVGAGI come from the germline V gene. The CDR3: CASSRDSGNGYTF. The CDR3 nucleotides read TGTGCCAGCAGTCGGGACAGTGGGAATGGCTACACCTTC.

Here the CDR3 DNA reads TGCGCCAGCAGCTTGGAGGGCCACACCGGGGAGCTGTTTTTT. It translates to CASSLEGHTGELFF. V usage is TRBV5-1 and J usage is TRBJ2-2; D is ambiguous. Trimming shortened V by 0 bases and J by 3 bases, and 6 bases separated the two germline ends. The CDR3 has 14 residues. CDR1 SGHRS and CDR2 YFSETQ come from the germline V gene.

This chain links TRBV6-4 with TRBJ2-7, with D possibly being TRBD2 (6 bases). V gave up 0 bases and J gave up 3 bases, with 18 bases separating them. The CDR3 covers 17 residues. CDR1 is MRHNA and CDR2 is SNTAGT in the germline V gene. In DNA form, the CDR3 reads TGTGCCAGCAGTGACTCTCGACTAGACGTGAGGGGCTACGAGCAGTACTTC. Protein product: CASSDSRLDVRGYEQYF.

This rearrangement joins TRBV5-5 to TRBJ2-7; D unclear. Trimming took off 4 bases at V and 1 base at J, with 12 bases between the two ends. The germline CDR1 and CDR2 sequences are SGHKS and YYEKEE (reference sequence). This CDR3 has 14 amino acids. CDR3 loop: CASSPSTRSYEQYF. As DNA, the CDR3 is TGTGCCAGCAGCCCTTCAACGCGATCCTACGAGCAGTACTTC.

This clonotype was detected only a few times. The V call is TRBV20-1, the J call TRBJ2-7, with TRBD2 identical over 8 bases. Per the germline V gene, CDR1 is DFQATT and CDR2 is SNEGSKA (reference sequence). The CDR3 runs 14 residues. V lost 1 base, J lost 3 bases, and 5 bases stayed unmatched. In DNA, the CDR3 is TGCAGTGCTAGAGCGCTAGCGGGCCACTACGAGCAGTACTTC. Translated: CSARALAGHYEQYF.

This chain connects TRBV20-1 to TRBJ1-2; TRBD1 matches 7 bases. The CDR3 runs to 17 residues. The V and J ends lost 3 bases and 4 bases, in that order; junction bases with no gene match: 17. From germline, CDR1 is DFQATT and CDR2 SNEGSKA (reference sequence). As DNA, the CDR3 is TGCAGTGCTAGGGCCTGGGACAGCCGCAGTAAAATCTATGGCTACACCTTC. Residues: CSARAWDSRSKIYGYTF.

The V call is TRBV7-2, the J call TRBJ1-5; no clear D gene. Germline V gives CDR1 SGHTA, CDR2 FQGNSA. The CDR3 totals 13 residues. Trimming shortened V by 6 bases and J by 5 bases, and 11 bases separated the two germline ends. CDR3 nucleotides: TGTGCCAGCAGTTTGTCGAGCTATCAGCCCCAGCATTTT. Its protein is CASSLSSYQPQHF.

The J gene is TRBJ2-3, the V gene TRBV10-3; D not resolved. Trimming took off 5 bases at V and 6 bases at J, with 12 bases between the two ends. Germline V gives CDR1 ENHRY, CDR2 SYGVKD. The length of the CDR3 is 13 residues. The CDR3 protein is CAISRDLVDTQYF. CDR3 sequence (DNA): TGTGCCATCAGTCGCGACTTGGTGGATACGCAGTATTTT.

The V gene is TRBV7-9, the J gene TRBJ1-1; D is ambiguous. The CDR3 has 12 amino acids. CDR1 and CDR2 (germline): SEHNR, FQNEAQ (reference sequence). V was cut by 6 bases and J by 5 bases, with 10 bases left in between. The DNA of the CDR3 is TGTGCCAGCAGTAAACGAAGGACTGAAGCTTTCTTT. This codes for CASSKRRTEAFF.

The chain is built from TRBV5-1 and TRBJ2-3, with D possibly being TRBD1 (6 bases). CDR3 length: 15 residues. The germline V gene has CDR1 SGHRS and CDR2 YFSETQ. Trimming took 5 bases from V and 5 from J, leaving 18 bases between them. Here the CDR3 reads CASRPDSRVVDTQYF. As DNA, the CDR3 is TGCGCCAGCAGGCCGGACAGTCGAGTGGTAGATACGCAGTATTTT.

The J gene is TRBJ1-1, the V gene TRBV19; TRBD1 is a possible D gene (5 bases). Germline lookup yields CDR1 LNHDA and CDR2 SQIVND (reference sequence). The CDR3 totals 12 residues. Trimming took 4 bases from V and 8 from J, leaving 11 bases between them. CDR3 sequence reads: CASSTQGGEAFF. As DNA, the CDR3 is TGTGCCAGTAGTACCCAGGGCGGGGAAGCTTTCTTT.

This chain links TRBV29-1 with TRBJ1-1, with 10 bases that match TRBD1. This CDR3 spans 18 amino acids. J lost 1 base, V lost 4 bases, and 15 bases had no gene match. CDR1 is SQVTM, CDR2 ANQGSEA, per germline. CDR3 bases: TGCAGCGTTGTGGGTGGGACAGGGGCGATTATCGGGAACACTGAAGCTTTCTTT. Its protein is CSVVGGTGAIIGNTEAFF.

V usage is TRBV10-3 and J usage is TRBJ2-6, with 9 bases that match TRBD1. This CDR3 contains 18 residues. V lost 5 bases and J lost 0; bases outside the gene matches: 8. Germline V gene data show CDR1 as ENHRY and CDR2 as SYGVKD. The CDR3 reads CAISRRQGESSGANVLTF. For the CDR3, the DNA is TGTGCCATCAGTCGCAGACAGGGGGAGAGCTCTGGGGCCAACGTCCTGACTTTC.

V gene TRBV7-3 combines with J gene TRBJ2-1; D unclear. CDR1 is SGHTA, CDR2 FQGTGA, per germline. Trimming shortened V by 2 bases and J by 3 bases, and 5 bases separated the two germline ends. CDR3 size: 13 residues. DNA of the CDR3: TGTGCCAGCAGCTTAGGGTGCTACAATGAGCAGTTCTTC. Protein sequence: CASSLGCYNEQFF.

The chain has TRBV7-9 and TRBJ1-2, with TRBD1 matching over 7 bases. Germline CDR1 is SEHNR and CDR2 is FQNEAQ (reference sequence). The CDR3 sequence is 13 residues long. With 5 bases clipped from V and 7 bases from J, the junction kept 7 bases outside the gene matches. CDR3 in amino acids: CASSQGGAVGYTF. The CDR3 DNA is TGTGCCAGCAGCCAGGGGGGGGCGGTTGGCTACACCTTC.

CDR3 coding DNA: TGTGCCAGCTCATTTTCGGGGACAGGTGATCAGCCCCAGCATTTT. It codes for CASSFSGTGDQPQHF. The chain links TRBV18 to TRBJ1-5, with 8 positions matching TRBD1. The CDR3 runs 15 residues. Germline V lookup: CDR1 KGHSH, CDR2 LQKENI. Trimming cost V 5 bases and J 5 bases; bases outside gene matches: 8.

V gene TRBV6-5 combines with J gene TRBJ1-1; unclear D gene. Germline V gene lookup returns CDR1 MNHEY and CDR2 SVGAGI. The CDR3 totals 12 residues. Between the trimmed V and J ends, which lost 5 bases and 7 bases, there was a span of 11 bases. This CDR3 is CASSPGRIEAFF. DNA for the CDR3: TGTGCCAGCAGTCCCGGACGGATTGAAGCTTTCTTT.

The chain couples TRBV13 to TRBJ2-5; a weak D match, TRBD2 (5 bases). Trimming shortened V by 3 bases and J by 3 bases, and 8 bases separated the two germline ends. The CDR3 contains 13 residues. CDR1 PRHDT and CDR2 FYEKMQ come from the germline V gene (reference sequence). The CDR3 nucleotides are TGTGCCAGCAGCTTTGGGGAGAAAGAGACCCAGTACTTC. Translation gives CASSFGEKETQYF.

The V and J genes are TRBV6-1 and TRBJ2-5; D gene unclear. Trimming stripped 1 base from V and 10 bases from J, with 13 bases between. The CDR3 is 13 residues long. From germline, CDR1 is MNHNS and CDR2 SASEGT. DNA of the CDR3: TGTGCCAGCAGTGAAGGGCCTCAACTTTTCCAGTACTTC. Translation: CASSEGPQLFQYF.